Sequencing of this TCR beta chain was carried out in a study of blood T cells in healthy people across ages. V was trimmed by 6 bases and J by 8 bases, leaving 13 bases between them. Per the germline V gene, CDR1 is ENHRY and CDR2 is SYGVKD. The CDR3 is 13 amino acids. On this clonotype: Its antigen is not identified.

The study, taken as a whole, reports: Higher diversity and more naive CD4+ cells were features of long-lived donors, compared to aged donors.

A sample-barcoded 5' primer and a J-beta primer mix were used in a second PCR of roughly 7 to 11 cycles. MiXCR was run by TCRdb on the 5' RACE reads, yielding one entry per CDR3 protein. Of about 970,000 distinct CDR3 sequences in the sample, 51% were seen once. This TCR was sampled from a woman between 55 and 75 years old in good health. J is TRBJ1-4 and V is TRBV10-3, with D tentatively TRBD1 (5 bases). The sample consisted of blood. CDR3 DNA: TGTGCCATCAGCCAGGGAGGTTACGAAAAACTGTTTTTT. The encoded protein is CAISQGGYEKLFF.